The 15 T cell receptor beta chains below all came from one sample that was sequenced in a study of blood T cell repertoires in COVID-19. This table comes from immunoSEQ multiplex PCR, and its TCRdb copy is limited to in-frame clones, with some not included. This table has about 380,000 clones, 88% appearing once. The sequenced sample consisted of PBMCs or T cells enriched from blood (not recorded which). These receptors were taken from a woman under 30 who had recovered from COVID-19.

The chain joins TRBV5-4 to TRBJ1-4; D not resolved. This CDR3 is built from 15 residues. V lost 0 bases and J lost 0, with 6 bases in between. Germline values: CDR1 SGHNT, CDR2 YYREEE (reference sequence). The CDR3 coding sequence is TGTGCCAGCAGCTTGGCCGAGTCAACTAATGAAAAACTGTTTTTT. It translates to CASSLAESTNEKLFF.

The chain carries TRBV29-1 and TRBJ1-4; 7 bases are a match to TRBD1. The CDR3 has 14 residues. CDR1 and CDR2 from the germline V gene are SQVTM and ANQGSEA. The junction had 6 bases not matched to a gene; V was cut back by 0 bases and J by 8 bases. The CDR3 loop is CSVEERGLDEKLFF. The CDR3 nucleotides read TGCAGCGTTGAAGAAAGGGGGCTCGACGAAAAACTGTTTTTT.

The J gene is TRBJ2-1, the V gene TRBV3-1 (or the pseudogene TRBV3-2), with 8 bases fitting TRBD2. Per germline, CDR1 LGHDT and CDR2 YNNKEL (reference sequence). V shed 1 base and J 7 bases; nucleotides not matched to a gene: 9. This CDR3 region has 16 residues. The CDR3 loop is CASSQGAGGLQNEQFF. The CDR3 DNA follows: TGTGCCAGCAGCCAAGGGGCGGGGGGCCTGCAGAATGAGCAGTTCTTC.

The gene calls are TRBV5-1 and TRBJ1-5, with a tentative D call TRBD1 (6 bases). The germline V gene encodes CDR1 SGHRS and CDR2 YFSETQ. The CDR3 is made up of 14 amino acids. The V and J ends lost 4 bases and 6 bases respectively, with 14 bases between them. This CDR3 reads CASSPAGEGQPQHF. The CDR3 DNA reads as TGCGCCAGCAGCCCGGCAGGGGAGGGTCAGCCCCAGCATTTT.

The V call is TRBV7-8, the J call TRBJ2-5, with 9 bases that match TRBD2. CDR1 and CDR2 from the germline V gene are SGHVS and FQNEAQ. CDR3 size: 15 residues. The trim removed 3 bases at V and 5 bases at J, leaving 7 bases unmatched. This CDR3 is CASSLRGGRMETQYF. CDR3 in DNA: TGTGCCAGCAGCTTGCGGGGGGGTCGGATGGAGACCCAGTACTTC.

The chain combines TRBV7-9 with TRBJ2-5; 13 bases agree with TRBD2. Germline loops: CDR1 SEHNR, CDR2 FQNEAQ (reference sequence). Trimming cost V 4 bases and J 5 bases; bases outside gene matches: 7. The CDR3 totals 16 residues. CDR3 bases: TGTGCCAGCAGCTCCGGACTAGCGGGGGAGGGGGAGACCCAGTACTTC. Translating gives CASSSGLAGEGETQYF.

There are a few counts of this clone. The V call is TRBV4-2, the J call TRBJ2-5, with 12 nucleotides matching TRBD2. The V and J ends lost 4 bases and 4 bases, in that order; junction bases with no gene match: 13. Germline CDR1 is LGHNA and CDR2 is YNFKEQ. The CDR3 has 18 amino acids. This chain's CDR3 is CASSLLSSGGGSGETQYF. The CDR3 DNA sequence: TGTGCCAGCAGCCTGTTGTCTAGCGGGGGGGGTTCCGGAGAGACCCAGTACTTC.

This chain joins TRBV6-5 and TRBJ1-6, with D possibly TRBD1 on 6 matching bases. The CDR3 loop spans 13 amino acids. The V and J ends lost 5 bases and 10 bases respectively, with 12 bases between them. Germline-derived CDR1 and CDR2 are MNHEY and SVGAGI. The CDR3 loop is CASSQGLSSPLHF. CDR3 nucleotide sequence: TGTGCCAGCAGTCAGGGGCTCAGCTCACCCCTCCACTTT.

The chain carries TRBV28 and TRBJ2-7; TRBD1 agrees at 10 bases. This CDR3 region has 14 residues. Unmatched junction bases numbered 4, after V lost 5 bases and J lost 3 bases. Looked up from germline, CDR1 is MDHEN and CDR2 is SYDVKM. The CDR3 region is CASSRDRGIYEQYF. For the CDR3, the DNA is TGTGCCAGCAGTCGGGACAGGGGTATCTACGAGCAGTACTTC.

This clone has a single count. The rearrangement uses TRBV27 and TRBJ1-2, with 9 bases that match TRBD1. Germline V gene sequence: CDR1 MNHEY, CDR2 SMNVEV (reference sequence). The length of the CDR3 is 15 residues. V shed 5 bases and J 7 bases; nucleotides not matched to a gene: 11. The CDR3 DNA sequence: TGTGCCAGCAGTGCAACCGGGACAGGGTGGGGTGGCTACACCTTC. Its translation: CASSATGTGWGGYTF.

This clone appeared a single time. V gene TRBV6-1 combines with J gene TRBJ1-6, with TRBD1 matching over 8 bases. The CDR3 covers 16 residues. Per germline, CDR1 MNHNS and CDR2 SASEGT. J was trimmed by 5 bases and V by 2 bases; bases with no gene match: 5. The DNA for the CDR3 is TGTGCCAGCAGTGAAAGACAGGGGATTAATAATTCACCCCTCCACTTT. Translating gives CASSERQGINNSPLHF.

The V and J genes are TRBV2 and TRBJ1-5, with D possibly matching TRBD1 (5 bases). From germline, CDR1 is SNHLY and CDR2 FYNNEI. V was cut by 4 bases and J by 0 bases, with 10 bases left in between. CDR3 length equals 15 residues. The CDR3 protein is CASSGGDDSNQPQHF. The CDR3 DNA follows: TGTGCCAGCAGTGGGGGGGACGATAGCAATCAGCCCCAGCATTTT.

This sequence joins TRBV2 and TRBJ2-1; a possible D gene is TRBD2 (6 bases). The CDR3 runs to 16 residues. V gave up 6 bases and J gave up 0 bases, with 15 bases separating them. The germline gives CDR1 SNHLY, CDR2 FYNNEI. The CDR3 region is CASRGTRGGSYNEQFF. CDR3 bases: TGTGCCAGCAGGGGAACCCGGGGAGGCTCCTACAATGAGCAGTTCTTC.

This chain uses TRBV5-1 with TRBJ2-5; a possible D gene is TRBD2 (5 bases). The CDR3 loop spans 12 amino acids. V lost 7 bases and J lost 2, with 9 bases in between. Per germline, CDR1 SGHRS and CDR2 YFSETQ. This CDR3 reads CASAGGQETQYF. CDR3 bases: TGCGCCAGCGCTGGAGGACAAGAGACCCAGTACTTC.

The chain combines TRBV9 with TRBJ1-2; tentative D call: TRBD1 (6 bases). CDR1 is SGDLS and CDR2 is YYNGEE in the germline V gene. The germline V and J ends were trimmed by 3 bases and 2 bases, with 14 bases remaining between them. The CDR3 runs to 15 residues. CDR3: CASSGPMTGNYGYTF. The CDR3 coding sequence is TGTGCCAGCAGCGGACCTATGACAGGAAACTATGGCTACACCTTC.